This TCR beta chain was recovered during a study of blood T cells in healthy people across ages (dated by TCRdb to the mid-2010s). General notes on the study: In model experiments, template switching captured roughly one uniquely barcoded TCR beta cDNA molecule for every two T cells. The study measured age-related changes in TCR beta repertoire diversity using deep sequencing normalized with unique cDNA molecular identifiers. The donors were divided into four age groups: young (average around 17 years), middle-aged (approximately 41), aged (approximately 62) and long-lived (nearly 85). To avoid experimental bias, donors of different ages were spread randomly across the sequencing lanes. For two donors (one aged 18 to 29 and one aged 80 or older), the study analyzed two additional independent replicas of 1 million unique cDNA reads from the same blood draw. Findings and caveats that apply to the study as a whole: Since profiling was done on bulk unsorted PBMCs, naive and antigen-experienced compartments could not be conclusively compared. Observed TCR beta diversity per million T cells fell roughly linearly with age, and a significant reduction was already apparent by age roughly 40. Estimates of total diversity based on one million sequenced T cells were regarded as lower bounds and as underestimates. Donor CMV infection status was unknown, potentially confounding age-related changes in expanded clonotypes. The percentage of naive T cells measured by flow cytometry correlated strongly with observed TCR beta diversity. Compared with the aged group, the long-lived group had more naive CD4+ T cells, fewer expanded clones and increased TCR diversity, suggesting age selection.

The CDR3 runs 14 residues from the cysteine to the phenylalanine. Only the CDR3 DNA is retained, 42 bases long and in frame from the first base. The germline V gene yields SGHDN for CDR1 and FVKESK for CDR2. The junction shows trimming of 2 bases on V and 10 bases on J, plus 14 bases between the germline ends. Systemically healthy Caucasian individuals from Russia, around 39 in total and aged about 6 to 100 years, were included as donors. Each donor gave 9 to 10 milliliters of peripheral blood, collected into EDTA-treated Vacutainer tubes. Ficoll-Paque density-gradient centrifugation was used to isolate PBMCs, with at least 7 million obtained per sample. Trizol reagent was used to extract total RNA from PBMCs, with at least 5.5 micrograms per sample. Naive CD45RAhigh/CD27high T cell percentages were measured by flow cytometry on a PBMC aliquot from every donor. Note on this clonotype: The clone's antigen remains unknown. Within one base of it there is no much larger clone, and no base qualities were kept.

Receptor libraries were prepared by 5' RACE. Sequencing was performed on an Illumina HiSeq 2500. A second PCR of 7 to 11 cycles was performed with a sample-barcoded 5' primer and a J-beta primer mix. A template-switch 5' adaptor carrying 12 random nucleotides introduced a unique molecular identifier onto each TCR beta cDNA molecule. At least 2.5 million CDR3-containing paired-end reads were obtained from each sample. First-strand cDNA synthesis was performed from all RNA using the Mint cDNA synthesis kit, with priming by a TRBC-specific oligonucleotide. All cDNA was treated with uracil-DNA glycosylase and then went through a first 18-cycle PCR with the universal primers M1SS and BC2_uni_R. For the original study's pipeline: Each sample was normalized by randomly selecting 1 million high-quality reads, each carrying a distinct molecular identifier. Reads with shared molecular identifiers were discarded instead of being binned into consensus sequences. MiTCR, run with a Q25 quality threshold and the strictest error-elimination algorithm, handled CDR3 identification, clonotype clustering and error correction. A nonparametric unseen species model using Euler transformation provided a lower-bound estimate of total TCR beta diversity. TCRdb ran its own pipeline on the public reads, namely fastp trimming at Q25 and MiXCR clone calling, and kept in-frame beta chains. Each entry is one CDR3 protein sequence, shown with its most common DNA and genes. The V and J calls come from TCRdb's annotation, not from the publication. The sample has hundreds of thousands of distinct CDR3 sequences on record, more than 55% of them singletons. Of the sample, around a quarter is held by the ten largest clones.

The TCR originated in a middle-aged man in good health. Specimen: blood. The chain couples TRBV14 to TRBJ1-4; possibly the D gene is TRBD1, per 5 matching bases. Here the CDR3 is given as CASSQSKGLGKLFF. The nucleotide sequence is TGTGCCAGCAGCCAATCCAAGGGGCTCGGAAAACTGTTTTTT.